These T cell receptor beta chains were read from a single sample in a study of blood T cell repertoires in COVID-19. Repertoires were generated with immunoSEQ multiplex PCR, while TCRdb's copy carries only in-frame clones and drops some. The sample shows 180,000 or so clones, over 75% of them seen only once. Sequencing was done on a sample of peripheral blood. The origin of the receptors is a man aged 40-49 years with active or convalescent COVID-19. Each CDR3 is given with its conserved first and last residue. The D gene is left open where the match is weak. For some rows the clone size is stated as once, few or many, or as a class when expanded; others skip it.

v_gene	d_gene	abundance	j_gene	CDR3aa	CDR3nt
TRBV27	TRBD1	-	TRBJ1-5	CASSLQGDSQPQHF	TGTGCCAGCAGTTTACAGGGGGATAGTCAGCCCCAGCATTTT
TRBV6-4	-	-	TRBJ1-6	CASKDGGDSPLHF	TGTGCCAGCAAAGACGGGGGAGATTCACCCCTCCACTTT
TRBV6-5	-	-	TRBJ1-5	CASSSTANQPQHF	TGTGCCAGCAGTTCGACAGCTAATCAGCCCCAGCATTTT
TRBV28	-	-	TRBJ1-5	CASSMSNPREPQHF	TGTGCCAGCAGCATGAGCAACCCCCGGGAGCCCCAGCATTTT
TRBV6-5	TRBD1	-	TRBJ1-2	CASTPTTGTDYGYTF	TGTGCCAGCACCCCAACCACGGGGACAGACTATGGCTACACCTTC
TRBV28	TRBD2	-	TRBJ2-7	CASSVGREGEQYF	TGTGCCAGCAGTGTAGGCAGGGAGGGCGAGCAGTACTTC
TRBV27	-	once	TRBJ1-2	CASSLSPGWYGYTF	TGTGCCAGCAGTTTATCCCCAGGGTGGTATGGCTACACCTTC
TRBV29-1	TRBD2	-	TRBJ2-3	CSAAGTSGGTDTQYF	TGCAGCGCCGCTGGGACTAGCGGGGGCACAGATACGCAGTATTTT
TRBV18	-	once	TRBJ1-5	CASSPPGTNNQPQHF	TGTGCCAGCTCACCACCAGGGACAAACAATCAGCCCCAGCATTTT
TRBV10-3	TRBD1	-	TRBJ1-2	CAISESGNPGGHGYTF	TGTGCCATCAGTGAGTCTGGGAACCCAGGGGGCCATGGCTACACCTTC
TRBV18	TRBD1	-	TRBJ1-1	CASSPPNRGTNTEAFF	TGTGCCAGCTCACCACCGAACAGGGGGACAAACACTGAAGCTTTCTTT
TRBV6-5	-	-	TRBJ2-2	CASRSRGTGELFF	TGTGCCAGCAGGTCACGGGGCACCGGGGAGCTGTTTTTT
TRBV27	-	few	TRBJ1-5	CASSFFIRQDSNQPQHF	TGTGCCAGCAGTTTCTTTATACGGCAGGATAGCAATCAGCCCCAGCATTTT
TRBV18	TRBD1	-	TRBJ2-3	CASTRQGAQDTQYF	TGTGCCAGCACAAGACAGGGGGCACAAGATACGCAGTATTTT
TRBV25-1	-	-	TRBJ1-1	CASSEFPTGTEAFF	TGTGCCAGCAGTGAATTTCCGACAGGCACTGAAGCTTTCTTT
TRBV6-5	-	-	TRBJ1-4	CASSYVRTVVGEKLFF	TGTGCCAGCAGTTACGTTCGGACAGTCGTAGGAGAAAAACTGTTTTTT
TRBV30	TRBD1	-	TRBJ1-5	CAWKPGTGGNQPQHF	TGTGCCTGGAAACCCGGGACAGGGGGCAATCAGCCCCAGCATTTT
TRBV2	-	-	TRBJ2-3	CASSPTLPTDTQYF	TGTGCCAGCAGCCCGACTTTACCCACAGATACGCAGTATTTT
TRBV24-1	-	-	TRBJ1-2	CATSRAGRGEGYTF	TGTGCCACCAGCAGGGCCGGCAGGGGCGAAGGCTACACCTTC
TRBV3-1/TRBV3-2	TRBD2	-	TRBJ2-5	CASSHWTSGGGQKTQYF	TGTGCCAGCAGCCATTGGACTAGCGGGGGGGGCCAGAAGACCCAGTACTTC
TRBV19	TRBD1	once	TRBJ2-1	CASSILDRVVNEQFF	TGTGCCAGTAGTATCCTCGACAGGGTTGTAAATGAGCAGTTCTTC
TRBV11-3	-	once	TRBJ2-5	CASSSRDLETQYF	TGTGCCAGCAGCTCCCGGGACTTAGAGACCCAGTACTTC
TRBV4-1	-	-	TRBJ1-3	CASSYRVRGNTIYF	TGCGCCAGCAGCTACAGGGTTCGTGGAAACACCATATATTTT
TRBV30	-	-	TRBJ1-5	CASGAEANQPQHF	TGTGCCTCGGGGGCCGAGGCTAATCAGCCCCAGCATTTT
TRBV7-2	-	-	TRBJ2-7	CASSIGIEQYF	TGTGCCAGCAGTATCGGGATCGAGCAGTACTTC
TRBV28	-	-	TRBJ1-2	CASSPPLGGINYGYTF	TGTGCCAGCAGTCCCCCTTTGGGAGGGATCAACTATGGCTACACCTTC
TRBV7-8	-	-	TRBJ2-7	CASSPSRDWGSYEQYF	TGTGCCAGCAGCCCGAGCCGGGACTGGGGATCCTACGAGCAGTACTTC
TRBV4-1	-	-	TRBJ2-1	CASSQEWASYNEQFF	TGCGCCAGCAGCCAAGAATGGGCATCCTACAATGAGCAGTTCTTC
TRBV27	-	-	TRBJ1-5	CASSLSIRSIGEIGQPQHF	TGTGCCAGCAGTTTATCGATTCGATCGATAGGAGAAATCGGTCAGCCCCAGCATTTT
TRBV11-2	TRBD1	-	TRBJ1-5	CASSSGQGSQPQHF	TGTGCCAGCAGCTCCGGACAGGGGAGTCAGCCCCAGCATTTT
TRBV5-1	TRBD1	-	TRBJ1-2	CASSSEGADGYTF	TGCGCCAGCAGCTCGGAGGGGGCGGATGGCTACACCTTC
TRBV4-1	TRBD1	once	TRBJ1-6	CASSPGQSNSPLHF	TGCGCCAGCAGCCCGGGACAGAGTAATTCACCCCTCCACTTT
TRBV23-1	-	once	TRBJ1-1	CASSQIAPGGGGTEAFF	TGCGCCAGCAGTCAAATCGCCCCCGGGGGGGGTGGCACTGAAGCTTTCTTT
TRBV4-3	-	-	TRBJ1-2	CASSQDGGSVYGYTF	TGCGCCAGCAGCCAAGACGGAGGCAGTGTCTATGGCTACACCTTC
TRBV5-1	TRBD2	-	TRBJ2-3	CASSLAGGGRGTDTQYF	TGCGCCAGCAGCTTGGCCGGCGGGGGGAGAGGGACAGATACGCAGTATTTT